Below, 5 T cell receptor beta chains from the same sample are listed, as sequenced in a study of T-cell reconstitution after alpha-beta-depleted transplantation in children. This sample's TCRbeta library carried unique molecular identifier barcodes. TCRdb used MiXCR to reprocess the PCR reads, holding one entry per CDR3 protein. The sample contains about 200,000 distinct CDR3 sequences, roughly 6.5% of which appear only once. The specimen comprised PBMCs, sampled before TCRalphabeta/CD19-depleted stem cell transplant. Every receptor here comes from a girl less than two years old with combined immunodeficiency, due to receive a stem cell transplant.

This clonotype was seen repeatedly, ten times or more. This chain uses TRBV7-9 with TRBJ2-2, with D possibly being TRBD1 (5 bases). The CDR3 has 17 residues. Germline CDR1 reads SEHNR; CDR2 reads FQNEAQ (reference sequence). Trimming removed 5 bases from V and 0 bases from J, with 16 bases in between. CDR3 DNA sequence: TGTGCCAGCAGCATATTTGGGGCGCAGCCGAACACCGGGGAGCTGTTTTTT. Its translation is CASSIFGAQPNTGELFF.

This clonotype was seen ten or more times. The chain's CDR3 is CASSPRAVSGNTIYF. The CDR3 coding sequence is TGTGCCAGCAGCCCTAGGGCAGTCTCTGGAAACACCATATATTTT. V and J are TRBV13 and TRBJ1-3; D unresolved. Trimming stripped 5 bases from V and 0 bases from J, with 11 bases between. CDR1 is PRHDT and CDR2 is FYEKMQ in the germline V gene (reference sequence). The CDR3 spans 15 residues. Full variable domain (outside the CDR3, taken from reference TRBV13 and TRBJ1-3): AAGVIQSPRHLIKEKRETATLKCYPIPRHDTVYWYQQGPGQDPQFLISFYEKMQSDKGSIPDRFSAQQFSDYHSELNMSSLELGDSALYFCASSPRAVSGNTIYFGEGSWLTVV.

This clonotype was found many times. The chain is built from TRBV29-1 and TRBJ2-2; D uncertain. V lost 5 bases and J lost 1, with 8 bases in between. The CDR3 runs to 13 residues. From germline, CDR1 is SQVTM and CDR2 ANQGSEA. The CDR3 spells CSVFRVNTGELFF. As DNA, the CDR3 is TGCAGCGTTTTCCGAGTGAACACCGGGGAGCTGTTTTTT.

This clonotype was recorded once. The V gene is TRBV5-1, the J gene TRBJ2-2; 10 positions match TRBD1. This CDR3 contains 17 residues. Germline V CDR1 and CDR2: SGHRS, YFSETQ. J gave up 5 bases and V 0 bases, and 7 bases lay outside the gene matches. CDR3 bases: TGCGCCAGCAGCTTGGCCCCGGGACAGGGGTTTACCGGGGAGCTGTTTTTT. Its protein product is CASSLAPGQGFTGELFF.

This clonotype was found many times. The CDR3 spells CASSFEGGGFEQFF. The DNA for the CDR3 is TGTGCCAGCAGTTTCGAGGGAGGCGGGTTTGAGCAGTTCTTC. V gene TRBV28 combines with J gene TRBJ2-1; tentative D call: TRBD2 (6 bases). V gave up 3 bases and J gave up 9 bases, with 15 bases separating them. CDR1 is MDHEN, CDR2 SYDVKM, per germline. The CDR3 is 14 amino acids. Filled out from reference TRBV28 and TRBJ2-1, the complete variable domain reads DVKVTQSSRYLVKRTGEKVFLECVQDMDHENMFWYRQDPGLGLRLIYFSYDVKMKEKGDIPEGYSVSREKKERFSLILESASTNQTSMYLCASSFEGGGFEQFFGPGTRLTVL.